This T cell receptor (beta chain) was sequenced during a study of cytomegalovirus exposure and HLA in healthy donors. 60 Vbeta and 13 Jbeta primers were used in PCR. Profiling relied on immunoSEQ multiplex PCR, and the TCRdb table lists in-frame clones only, not all of them. The sample lists around 210,000 clones, just under 80% occurring once. This CDR3 spans 16 amino acids. Germline CDR1 reads SGHDT; CDR2 reads YYEEEE. V lost 1 base to trimming and J lost 0 bases; unmatched junction nucleotides: 3. The chain has TRBV5-6 and TRBJ1-5, with TRBD1 matching over 8 bases. The TCR comes from a boy between 10 and 17 years old in good health and CMV-seronegative. Sequencing input: PBMCs. CDR3 amino acids: CASSLLGQVSNQPQHF. Here the CDR3 DNA reads TGTGCCAGCAGCTTGTTGGGACAGGTTAGCAATCAGCCCCAGCATTTT.